The T cell receptor (beta chain) under discussion was sequenced for a study of blood T cells in healthy people across ages. Findings and caveats of the study: Donor CMV infection status was unknown, possibly confounding age-related changes in expanded clonotypes.

The authors ran a second PCR of roughly 6 to 12 cycles using a sample-barcoded 5' primer and a J-beta primer mix. A single record per CDR3 protein comes from TCRdb applying MiXCR to the 5' RACE reads. The data show 1.5 million to 2 million distinct CDR3 sequences, 28% seen once. This clonotype was detected many times. No antigen is known for it. This CDR3 spans 14 amino acids. V lost 5 bases and J lost 6, with 20 bases in between. Germline CDR1 and CDR2: SQVTM and ANQGSEA. Source material: blood. The sequence was obtained from a woman between 25 and 40 years old in good health. The chain employs TRBV29-1 and TRBJ2-7, with a possible D match to TRBD1 (5 bases). CDR3 residues: CSVREEPGKREQYF. CDR3 in DNA: TGCAGCGTTCGCGAGGAGCCAGGGAAACGCGAGCAGTACTTC.